The 28 T cell receptor beta chains presented below share a single source sample, sequenced in a study of regulatory T cells in long-lasting Graves disease. Both iRepertoire HTBI primers and Arm-PCR of CDR3 regions were used to build the TCR beta libraries. TCRdb itself ran the multiplex PCR reads through MiXCR, one entry per CDR3 protein. Of around 430,000 distinct CDR3 sequences listed, roughly 22% are singletons. The time point denotes: persistent/refractory GD, antithyroid drugs over 5 years with positive TRAb. The TCR library used RNA extracted from PBMCs. Sequenced material: peripheral blood mononuclear cells (PBMCs), taken when the disease was refractory, from a patient treated with antithyroid drugs. The receptors were sampled from a female donor with Graves disease.

This clonotype was observed at least ten times. The chain employs TRBV12-3 or TRBV12-4 and TRBJ1-2; D may be TRBD1 (6 bases). The CDR3 contains 14 residues. The V end was cut by 1 base, the J end by 4 bases, with 10 bases between. The CDR3 coding sequence is TGTGCCAGCAGTTTAGGCAGGGGATTCTATGGCTACACCTTC. This translates into CASSLGRGFYGYTF.

This chain uses TRBV27 with TRBJ2-6; possible D gene TRBD2, 5 bases. The CDR3 extends over 14 amino acids. Germline CDR1 is MNHEY and CDR2 is SMNVEV (reference sequence). The V and J ends lost 6 bases and 6 bases respectively, with 12 bases between them. CDR3 sequence reads: CASSGNREANVLTF. DNA for the CDR3: TGTGCCAGCAGCGGGAACCGCGAGGCCAACGTCCTGACTTTC.

This clonotype was recorded at least ten times. The chain combines TRBV6-1 with TRBJ1-1; D unclear. V lost 8 bases, J lost 0 bases, and 16 bases lay in between. The CDR3 is made up of 15 amino acids. Germline V gene lookup returns CDR1 MNHNS and CDR2 SASEGT. CDR3 nucleotides: TGTGCCAGCCTCAAAGGGCCAGAGCTGAACACTGAAGCTTTCTTT. The encoded protein is CASLKGPELNTEAFF.

This clonotype was recorded many times. The V gene is TRBV6-2 or TRBV6-3, the J gene TRBJ1-1, with TRBD1 matching over 9 bases. There are 16 residues in the CDR3. The V gene's germline CDR1 is MNHEY and CDR2 SVGEGT. V trimming: 0 bases; J trimming: 7 bases; junction bases outside the gene matches: 9. CDR3 nucleotides: TGTGCCAGCAGTTACTCTCGAAACAGGGGGCAGGGTGAAGCTTTCTTT. Its translation is CASSYSRNRGQGEAFF.

For the CDR3, the DNA is TGTGCCAGCAGTGAATTGGGGACCTCTGGAAACACCATATATTTT. It is translated as CASSELGTSGNTIYF. V is TRBV25-1 and J is TRBJ1-3; perhaps TRBD1 as D (5 bases). Germline lookup yields CDR1 MGHDK and CDR2 SYGVNS. The germline V and J ends were trimmed by 1 base and 0 bases, with 7 bases remaining between them. The CDR3 extends over 15 amino acids.

This chain connects TRBV12-3 or TRBV12-4 to TRBJ2-2, with D perhaps TRBD2 (7 bases). V lost 6 bases to trimming and J lost 5 bases, with 19 bases between them. The CDR3 is 16 residues long. The CDR3, as DNA: TGTGCCAGCAGACCCTGGGGGGGGCGGGTAACCGGGGAGCTGTTTTTT. Translating it yields CASRPWGGRVTGELFF.

This clonotype was detected a few times. The CDR3 nucleotides are TGTGCCTGGAGACTAGCGGGGGGCCTCGGGGTCGGCCAGTACTTC. Its translation is CAWRLAGGLGVGQYF. The chain joins TRBV30 to TRBJ2-5, with 12 nucleotides matching TRBD2. J lost 10 bases, V lost 3 bases, and 12 bases had no gene match. The CDR3 length is 15 residues. In germline, CDR1 is GTSNPN, CDR2 SVGIG (reference sequence).

The V call is TRBV11-2, the J call TRBJ2-7, with TRBD2 matching 12 bases. Germline lookup yields CDR1 SGHAT and CDR2 FQNNGV. V dropped 4 bases and J dropped 11; count of bases not matched to a gene: 3. The CDR3 runs to 12 residues. CDR3 loop: CASSSGLAGKYF. The CDR3 DNA reads as TGTGCCAGCAGCTCAGGACTAGCGGGAAAGTACTTC.

The CDR3 DNA sequence: TGTGCCAGCAGTGAGAGTGGACAGAGCACAGATACGCAGTATTTT. Amino acids: CASSESGQSTDTQYF. The chain couples TRBV2 to TRBJ2-3; D perhaps matches TRBD1 (6 bases). This CDR3 contains 15 residues. Germline assignment: CDR1 SNHLY and CDR2 FYNNEI. The V gene lost 3 bases and the J gene lost 0 bases, with 10 bases spanning the gap.

This clonotype was seen more than once but under ten times. A much larger clone lies one base from this, so it may be a read error. CDR3 in DNA: TGTGCCAGCGGTTCCGAGCACCTTCCCCCCCTCTATGGCTACACCTTC. Translation: CASGSEHLPPLYGYTF. The chain is built from TRBV28 and TRBJ1-2; D remains ambiguous. The CDR3 covers 16 residues. The germline V and J ends were trimmed by 8 bases and 4 bases, with 23 bases remaining between them. CDR1 MDHEN and CDR2 SYDVKM come from the germline V gene.

This sequence joins TRBV6-1 and TRBJ2-4; TRBD2 matches at 7 bases. The ends lost 5 bases at V and 5 bases at J; junction bases unmatched: 6. Germline CDR1 reads MNHNS; CDR2 reads SASEGT. The CDR3 is 14 residues long. The CDR3 bases are TGTGCCAGCAGTCGACTAGCTTGGGAAAACATTCAGTACTTC. Translated: CASSRLAWENIQYF.

This clonotype was recorded many times. The chain recombines TRBV20-1 with TRBJ2-7, with D perhaps given as TRBD1 or TRBD2 (5 bases each). This CDR3 contains 14 residues. Germline V gene data show CDR1 as DFQATT and CDR2 as SNEGSKA (reference sequence). V dropped 5 bases and J dropped 0 bases, with 14 bases sitting between them. The CDR3 region is CSASGTANSYEQYF. CDR3 in DNA: TGCAGTGCTTCCGGGACGGCCAACTCCTACGAGCAGTACTTC.

Only a few counts were recorded for this clonotype. V gene TRBV20-1 combines with J gene TRBJ1-3; D is unresolved. V lost 5 bases, J lost 8 bases, and 13 bases lay in between. CDR1 DFQATT and CDR2 SNEGSKA come from the germline V gene (reference sequence). CDR3 length: 12 residues. CDR3 sequence reads: CSAQRFGDTIYF. The DNA for the CDR3 is TGCAGTGCTCAAAGGTTCGGGGACACCATATATTTT.

The gene calls are TRBV28 and TRBJ2-3; 7 nucleotides line up with TRBD1. The CDR3 spans 15 residues. Per the germline V gene, CDR1 is MDHEN and CDR2 is SYDVKM. V gave up 8 bases and J gave up 2 bases; unmatched junction bases: 10. CDR3 protein: CASQIRGGTTDTQYF. CDR3 sequence (DNA): TGTGCCAGCCAGATTCGAGGGGGCACCACAGATACGCAGTATTTT.

The rearrangement joins TRBV7-2 to TRBJ2-5; no clear D gene. The V gene lost 2 bases and the J gene lost 10 bases, with 26 bases spanning the gap. The CDR3 spans 17 residues. Germline CDR1 reads SGHTA; CDR2 reads FQGNSA. In nucleotides, the CDR3 is TGTGCCAGCAGCTTAAGTTATACGGTGAGGCCTCTGCCGAACCAGTACTTC. It specifies CASSLSYTVRPLPNQYF.

The V gene is TRBV12-3 or TRBV12-4, the J gene TRBJ1-1; D remains ambiguous. Trimming removed 3 bases at V and 8 bases at J, with 16 bases between. The CDR3 extends over 14 amino acids. The chain's CDR3 is CASSFDWAFGEAFF. In nucleotides, the CDR3 is TGTGCCAGCAGTTTTGATTGGGCTTTCGGGGAAGCTTTCTTT.

This clonotype occurred many times. The chain carries TRBV7-2 and TRBJ1-6; D uncertain. The CDR3 extends over 15 amino acids. CDR1 is SGHTA and CDR2 is FQGNSA in the germline V gene. V lost 1 base and J 8 bases, leaving 12 bases between the germline ends. The CDR3 reads CASSLDPPQYSPLHF. The CDR3 DNA reads TGTGCCAGCAGCTTAGATCCCCCTCAGTATTCACCCCTCCACTTT.

This clonotype was observed a handful of times. J is TRBJ1-2 and V is TRBV19, with 7 bases that match TRBD1. This CDR3 spans 12 amino acids. J lost 8 bases, V lost 4 bases, and 4 bases had no gene match. The germline V gene has CDR1 LNHDA and CDR2 SQIVND (reference sequence). CDR3 sequence reads: CASSKADRGYTF. The CDR3, as DNA: TGTGCCAGTAGTAAAGCGGACAGGGGCTACACCTTC.

This chain joins TRBV7-8 and TRBJ1-1; D is perhaps TRBD1 (6 bases). The CDR3 runs 12 residues. The V gene lost 8 bases and the J gene lost 5 bases, with 12 bases spanning the gap. Germline values: CDR1 SGHVS, CDR2 FQNEAQ. For the CDR3, the DNA is TGTGCCAGCGGCACCGACAGGACTGAAGCTTTCTTT. Residues: CASGTDRTEAFF. Combining the CDR3 with reference TRBV7-8 and TRBJ1-1 gives the whole variable domain GAGVSQSPRYKVAKRGQDVALRCDPISGHVSLFWYQQALGQGPEFLTYFQNEAQLDKSGLPSDRFFAERPEGSVSTLKIQRTQQEDSAVYLCASGTDRTEAFFGQGTRLTVV.

The table lists this clonotype with many counts. The rearrangement uses TRBV7-2 and TRBJ1-2; TRBD1 agrees at 8 bases. Losses at the gene ends were 5 bases for V and 7 bases for J; bases not matched to a gene: 18. This CDR3 has 17 residues. The germline gives CDR1 SGHTA, CDR2 FQGNSA. The CDR3 region has the DNA TGTGCCAGCAGCACGGGGCGGGCCGGCAGGGGGCGCGGTGGCTACACCTTC. The encoded protein is CASSTGRAGRGRGGYTF.

This clonotype was seen only a few times. The rearrangement joins TRBV20-1 to TRBJ1-6; TRBD1 is a possible D gene (6 bases). The CDR3 runs 15 residues. Germline V lookup: CDR1 DFQATT, CDR2 SNEGSKA (reference sequence). Trimming cost V 3 bases and J 6 bases, with 15 bases left between them. CDR3 DNA sequence: TGCAGTGCTAGGGGAACAGGGTTGGGTAATTCACCCCTCCACTTT. This encodes CSARGTGLGNSPLHF.

This clonotype has a handful of counts. The V call is TRBV30, the J call TRBJ1-1; D unresolved. This CDR3 has 12 residues. Trimming left V 1 base short and J 2 bases short, with 5 bases between. Germline V gene lookup returns CDR1 GTSNPN and CDR2 SVGIG (reference sequence). CDR3 in amino acids: CAWSEVNTEAFF. The DNA for the CDR3 is TGTGCCTGGAGTGAGGTTAACACTGAAGCTTTCTTT.

This clonotype showed up many times. The genes are TRBV28 and TRBJ2-7, with TRBD1 matching 8 bases. The germline V gene encodes CDR1 MDHEN and CDR2 SYDVKM. The CDR3 consists of 16 residues. V trimming: 6 bases; J trimming: 5 bases; junction bases outside the gene matches: 15. CDR3 coding DNA: TGTGCCAGCAGCAGCGGACAGGGCGCCCCTTTGGACGAGCAGTACTTC. This encodes CASSSGQGAPLDEQYF.

This clonotype was observed a handful of times. The chain employs TRBV28 and TRBJ2-7; D is undetermined. The CDR3 is 14 amino acids. The V end was cut by 6 bases, the J end by 6 bases, with 18 bases between. CDR1 MDHEN and CDR2 SYDVKM come from the germline V gene. As DNA, the CDR3 is TGTGCCAGCAGCTCCCCGGGCTCGTCAGGCGAGCAGTACTTC. This codes for CASSSPGSSGEQYF.

The chain uses TRBV14 and TRBJ2-1; 10 nucleotides match TRBD2. Germline CDR1 SGHDN, CDR2 FVKESK. The junction had 8 bases not matched to a gene; V was cut back by 2 bases and J by 7 bases. This CDR3 is 16 amino acids long. The CDR3 here is CASSQKLAGSSNEQFF. DNA for the CDR3: TGTGCCAGCAGCCAAAAACTAGCGGGATCTAGTAATGAGCAGTTCTTC.

The chain employs TRBV12-3 or TRBV12-4 and TRBJ2-3, with 7 bases aligning to TRBD2. Germline trimming cut 6 bases from V and 3 bases from J; bases unmatched to any gene: 12. The CDR3 length is 16 residues. This CDR3 is CASRLGRGRMTDTQYF. The DNA for the CDR3 is TGTGCCAGCAGACTTGGGAGGGGCCGAATGACAGATACGCAGTATTTT.

This clonotype was detected ten times or more. The chain employs TRBV6-5 and TRBJ1-1; tentatively, D is TRBD1 (5 bases). Trimming removed 2 bases from V and 0 bases from J, with 7 bases in between. Germline CDR1 MNHEY, CDR2 SVGAGI. The CDR3 runs to 14 residues. The CDR3 reads CASSYQGLNTEAFF. In nucleotides, the CDR3 is TGTGCCAGCAGTTACCAGGGATTGAACACTGAAGCTTTCTTT.

In its sample, this clonotype was seen many times. V gene TRBV28 combines with J gene TRBJ2-5; TRBD2 agrees at 7 bases. With V trimmed by 6 bases and J by 3 bases, 7 bases remained unmatched. CDR1 MDHEN and CDR2 SYDVKM come from the germline V gene. The CDR3 length is 14 residues. CDR3 in DNA: TGTGCCAGCAGCTGGGGGGGGATGAAAGAGACCCAGTACTTC. Amino acid sequence: CASSWGGMKETQYF.